These 6 T cell receptor beta chains were all obtained from the same sample, sequenced in a study of T cell responses to AZD1222 COVID-19 vaccine. Repertoires were generated with immunoSEQ multiplex PCR, while TCRdb's copy carries only in-frame clones and drops some. This sample has about 120,000 clones, with about 90% found just once. The sequencing here drew on peripheral blood, taken on day 0 of AZD1222 vaccination. These receptors came from an adult in good health.

This clone came up once. J is TRBJ1-3 and V is TRBV7-8; unclear D gene. Germline V gene sequence: CDR1 SGHVS, CDR2 FQNEAQ. Trimming left V 7 bases short and J 4 bases short, with 17 bases between. This CDR3 is built from 15 residues. For the CDR3, the DNA is TGTGCCAGCATCCTGTTACCGGGAGACGGAAACACCATATATTTT. Encoded protein: CASILLPGDGNTIYF.

The rearrangement uses TRBV6-5 and TRBJ1-2; a possible D gene is TRBD1 (5 bases). V shed 6 bases and J shed 1 base, with 12 bases lying between them. CDR3 length equals 14 residues. Germline CDR1 is MNHEY and CDR2 is SVGAGI. CDR3 coding DNA: TGTGCCAGCAGCCTCGGGACTGGTAACTATGGCTACACCTTC. Amino acids: CASSLGTGNYGYTF.

The chain has TRBV11-3 and TRBJ1-2; D gene ambiguous. CDR3 length: 12 amino acids. Germline CDR1 and CDR2: SGHNT and YENEEA. V lost 4 bases, J lost 8 bases, and 11 bases lay in between. The CDR3 DNA follows: TGTGCCAGCAGCTCCTCCGGGGTAGGCTACACCTTC. Amino acid sequence: CASSSSGVGYTF.

The chain joins TRBV6-5 to TRBJ2-7; the D gene is possibly TRBD2 (5 bases). The V and J ends lost 7 bases and 0 bases respectively, with 13 bases between them. Germline V CDR1 and CDR2: MNHEY, SVGAGI. The CDR3 has 14 residues. The chain's CDR3 is CASNTPGVSYEQYF. As DNA, the CDR3 is TGTGCCAGCAATACCCCCGGGGTCTCCTACGAGCAGTACTTC.

The chain couples TRBV7-9 to TRBJ1-4; D perhaps matches TRBD1 (6 bases). Trimming pared 5 bases from V and 1 base from J, leaving 8 bases between. Germline V lookup: CDR1 SEHNR, CDR2 FQNEAQ (reference sequence). The CDR3 runs to 14 residues. The CDR3 loop reads CASSQTGTNEKLFF. CDR3 sequence (DNA): TGTGCCAGCAGCCAGACAGGAACTAATGAAAAACTGTTTTTT.

The chain uses TRBV13 and TRBJ2-7; unclear D gene. V gave up 3 bases and J gave up 7 bases, with 13 bases separating them. CDR1 and CDR2 (germline): PRHDT, FYEKMQ (reference sequence). This CDR3 is built from 13 residues. The CDR3 DNA follows: TGTGCCAGCAGCTTGGCCGAGAAGAGAGAGCAGTACTTC. The encoded protein is CASSLAEKREQYF. Using reference TRBV13 and TRBJ2-7 for the parts outside the CDR3, the full variable domain is AAGVIQSPRHLIKEKRETATLKCYPIPRHDTVYWYQQGPGQDPQFLISFYEKMQSDKGSIPDRFSAQQFSDYHSELNMSSLELGDSALYFCASSLAEKREQYFGPGTRLTVT.